This T cell receptor beta chain came from a study of T cell responses to AZD1222 COVID-19 vaccine. Remarks on this clone: The antigen remains unidentified.

This CDR3 has 12 amino acids. CDR1 and CDR2 (germline): SQVTM, ANQGSEA. Trimming left V 4 bases short and J 4 bases short, with 10 bases between. The table came from immunoSEQ multiplex PCR; TCRdb's copy has only in-frame clones and leaves some out. This table holds some 89,000 clones, roughly 90% found once. Study observations and caveats: Spike-specific TCR repertoires showed rising breadth and depth after two AZD1222 doses. Donor demographics were predominantly white British with a female majority; clonal diversity may be underestimated.

This rearrangement joins TRBV29-1 to TRBJ2-5, with D tentatively TRBD1 or TRBD2 (6 bases each). This TCR was sampled from an adult in good health. This sample comprised peripheral blood, obtained on day 0 of MenACWY control vaccination. DNA for the CDR3: TGCAGCGTTGTGACGGGGGCAGAGACCCAGTACTTC. Translating gives CSVVTGAETQYF.